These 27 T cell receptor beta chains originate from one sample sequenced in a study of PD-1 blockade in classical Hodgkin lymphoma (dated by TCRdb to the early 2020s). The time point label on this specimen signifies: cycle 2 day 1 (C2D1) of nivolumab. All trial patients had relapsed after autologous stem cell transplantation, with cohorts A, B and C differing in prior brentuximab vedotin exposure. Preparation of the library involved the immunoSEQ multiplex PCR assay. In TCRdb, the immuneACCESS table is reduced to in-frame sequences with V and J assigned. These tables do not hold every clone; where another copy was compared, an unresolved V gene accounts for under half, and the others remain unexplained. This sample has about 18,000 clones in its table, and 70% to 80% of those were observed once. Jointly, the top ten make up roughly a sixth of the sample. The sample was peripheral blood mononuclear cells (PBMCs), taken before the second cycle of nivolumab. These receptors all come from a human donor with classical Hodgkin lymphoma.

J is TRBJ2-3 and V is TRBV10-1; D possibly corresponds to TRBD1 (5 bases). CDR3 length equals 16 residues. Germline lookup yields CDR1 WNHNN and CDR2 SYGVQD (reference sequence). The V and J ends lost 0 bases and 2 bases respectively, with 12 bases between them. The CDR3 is CASSESTQGPTDTQYF. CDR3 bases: TGCGCCAGCAGTGAGTCGACCCAGGGCCCCACAGATACGCAGTATTTT.

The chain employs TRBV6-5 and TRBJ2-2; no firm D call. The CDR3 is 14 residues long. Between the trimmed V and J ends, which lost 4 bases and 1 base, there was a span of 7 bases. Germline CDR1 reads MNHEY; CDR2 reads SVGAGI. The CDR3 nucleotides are TGTGCCAGCAGTTTCCTACAGAACACCGGGGAGCTGTTTTTT. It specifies CASSFLQNTGELFF.

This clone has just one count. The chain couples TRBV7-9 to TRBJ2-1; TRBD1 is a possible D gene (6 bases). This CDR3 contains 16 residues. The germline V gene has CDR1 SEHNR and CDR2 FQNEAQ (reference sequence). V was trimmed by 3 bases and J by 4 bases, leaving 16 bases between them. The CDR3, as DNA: TGTGCCAGCAGCTTCTCTCAGGGGATAGGTTACAATGAGCAGTTCTTC. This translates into CASSFSQGIGYNEQFF.

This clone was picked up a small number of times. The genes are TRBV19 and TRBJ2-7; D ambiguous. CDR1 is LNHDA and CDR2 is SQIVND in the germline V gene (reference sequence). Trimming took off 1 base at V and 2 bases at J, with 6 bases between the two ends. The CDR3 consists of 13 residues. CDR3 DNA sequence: TGTGCCAGTAGTATAGGCCTGGCCTACGAGCAGTACTTC. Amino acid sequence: CASSIGLAYEQYF.

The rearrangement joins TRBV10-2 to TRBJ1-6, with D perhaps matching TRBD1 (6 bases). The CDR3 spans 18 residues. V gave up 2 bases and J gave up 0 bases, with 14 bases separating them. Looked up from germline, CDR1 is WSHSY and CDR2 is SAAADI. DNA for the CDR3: TGCGCCAGCAGTGAGGGGCGGGGGCAAAGCTCCTATAATTCACCCCTCCACTTT. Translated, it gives CASSEGRGQSSYNSPLHF.

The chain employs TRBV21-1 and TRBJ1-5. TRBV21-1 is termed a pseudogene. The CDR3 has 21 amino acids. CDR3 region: CASQIITGKVASIHSNQPQHF. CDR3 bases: TGTGCCTCCCAAATTATAACGGGGAAGGTCGCGTCCATTCATAGCAATCAGCCCCAGCATTTT.

The CDR3 loop reads CASSYRVETEAFF. The CDR3 nucleotides read TGTGCCAGCAGCTACAGGGTGGAGACTGAAGCTTTCTTT. The chain joins TRBV7-3 to TRBJ1-1; maybe TRBD1 (6 bases). Germline V CDR1 and CDR2: SGHTA, FQGTGA. The CDR3 runs 13 residues. V lost 4 bases to trimming and J lost 5 bases, with 11 bases between them.

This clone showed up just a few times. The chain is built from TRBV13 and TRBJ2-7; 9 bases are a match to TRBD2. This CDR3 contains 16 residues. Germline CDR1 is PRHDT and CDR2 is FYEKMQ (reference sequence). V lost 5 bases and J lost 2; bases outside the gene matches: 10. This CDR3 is CASSLKAGGSPYEQYF. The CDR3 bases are TGTGCCAGCAGCCTAAAAGCGGGAGGTTCCCCCTACGAGCAGTACTTC. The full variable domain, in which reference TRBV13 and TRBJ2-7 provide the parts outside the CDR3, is AAGVIQSPRHLIKEKRETATLKCYPIPRHDTVYWYQQGPGQDPQFLISFYEKMQSDKGSIPDRFSAQQFSDYHSELNMSSLELGDSALYFCASSLKAGGSPYEQYFGPGTRLTVT.

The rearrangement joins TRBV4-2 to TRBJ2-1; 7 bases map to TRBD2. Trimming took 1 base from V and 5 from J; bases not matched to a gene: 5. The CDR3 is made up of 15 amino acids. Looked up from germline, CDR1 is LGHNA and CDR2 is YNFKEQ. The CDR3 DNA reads TGTGCCAGCAGCCAAGTTACTAGCGACCACAATGAGCAGTTCTTC. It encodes CASSQVTSDHNEQFF.

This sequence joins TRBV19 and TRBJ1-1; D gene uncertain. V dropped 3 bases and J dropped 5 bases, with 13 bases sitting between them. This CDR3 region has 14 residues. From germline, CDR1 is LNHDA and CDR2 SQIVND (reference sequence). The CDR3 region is CASSIRRARTEAFF. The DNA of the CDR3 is TGTGCCAGTAGTATCCGACGGGCGCGGACTGAAGCTTTCTTT.

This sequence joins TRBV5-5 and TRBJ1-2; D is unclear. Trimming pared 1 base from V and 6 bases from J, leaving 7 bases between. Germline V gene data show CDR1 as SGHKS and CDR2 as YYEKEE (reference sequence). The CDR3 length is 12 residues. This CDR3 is CASSLTLDGYTF. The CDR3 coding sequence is TGTGCCAGCAGCTTGACCTTGGATGGCTACACCTTC.

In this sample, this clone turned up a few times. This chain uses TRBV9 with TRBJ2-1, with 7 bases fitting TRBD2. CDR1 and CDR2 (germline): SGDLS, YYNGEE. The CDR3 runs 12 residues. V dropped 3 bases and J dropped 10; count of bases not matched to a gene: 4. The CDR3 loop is CASSGLALEQFF. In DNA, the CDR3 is TGTGCCAGCAGCGGACTAGCACTAGAGCAGTTCTTC.

The CDR3 region has the DNA TGTGCCAGCAGTGTAATTGACGGGGAAGGCGGGGAGCTGTTTTTT. Amino acid sequence: CASSVIDGEGGELFF. The chain employs TRBV6-4 and TRBJ2-2; tentative D call: TRBD2 (5 bases). With 4 bases removed from V and 7 bases from J, the gap between germline ends came to 16 bases. The CDR3 contains 15 residues. Germline values: CDR1 MRHNA, CDR2 SNTAGT.

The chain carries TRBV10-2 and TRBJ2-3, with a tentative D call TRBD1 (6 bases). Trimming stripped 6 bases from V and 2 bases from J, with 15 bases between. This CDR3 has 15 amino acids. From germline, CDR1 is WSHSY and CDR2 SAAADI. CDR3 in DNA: TGCGCCAGCAGGGCCCCCGAGGGGGACACAGATACGCAGTATTTT. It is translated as CASRAPEGDTDTQYF.

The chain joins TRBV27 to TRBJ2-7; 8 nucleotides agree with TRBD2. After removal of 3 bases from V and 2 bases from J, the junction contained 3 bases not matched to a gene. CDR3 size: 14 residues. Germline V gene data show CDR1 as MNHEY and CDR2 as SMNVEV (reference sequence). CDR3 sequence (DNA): TGTGCCAGCAGTTTGCTAGCGGGCACCTACGAGCAGTACTTC. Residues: CASSLLAGTYEQYF.

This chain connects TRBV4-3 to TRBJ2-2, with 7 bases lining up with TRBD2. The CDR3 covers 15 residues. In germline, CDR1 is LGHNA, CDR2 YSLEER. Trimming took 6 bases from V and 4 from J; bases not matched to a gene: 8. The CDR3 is CASSQHTSATGELFF. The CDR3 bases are TGCGCCAGCAGTCAACATACTAGCGCCACCGGGGAGCTGTTTTTT.

Here the CDR3 DNA reads TGTGCCAGCAGCTTAGAAGGCAGGACCTACGAGCAGTACTTC. Amino acid sequence: CASSLEGRTYEQYF. The rearrangement links TRBV7-9 to TRBJ2-7; no clear D gene. The ends were cut back, 1 base at V and 2 bases at J, with 9 bases in the middle. The CDR3 is 14 amino acids. From germline, CDR1 is SEHNR and CDR2 FQNEAQ (reference sequence).

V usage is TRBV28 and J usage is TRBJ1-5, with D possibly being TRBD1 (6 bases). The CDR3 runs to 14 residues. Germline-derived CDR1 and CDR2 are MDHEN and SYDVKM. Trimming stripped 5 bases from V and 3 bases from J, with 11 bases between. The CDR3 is CASSPTGDNQPQHF. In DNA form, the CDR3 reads TGTGCCAGCAGTCCGACAGGAGACAATCAGCCCCAGCATTTT.

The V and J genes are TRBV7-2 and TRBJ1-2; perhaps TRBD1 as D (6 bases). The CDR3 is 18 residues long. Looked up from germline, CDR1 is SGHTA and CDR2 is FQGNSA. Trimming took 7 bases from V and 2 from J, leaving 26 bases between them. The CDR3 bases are TGTGCCAGCATGCTCGTAGGTGGGGGGGGCACGTTGAACTATGGCTACACCTTC. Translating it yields CASMLVGGGGTLNYGYTF.

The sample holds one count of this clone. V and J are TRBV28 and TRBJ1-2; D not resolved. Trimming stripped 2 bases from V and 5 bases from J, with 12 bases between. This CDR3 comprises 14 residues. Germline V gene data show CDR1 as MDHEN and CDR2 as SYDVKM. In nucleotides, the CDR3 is TGTGCCAGCAGTTTACAGACGGTCCGATATGGCTACACCTTC. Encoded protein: CASSLQTVRYGYTF.

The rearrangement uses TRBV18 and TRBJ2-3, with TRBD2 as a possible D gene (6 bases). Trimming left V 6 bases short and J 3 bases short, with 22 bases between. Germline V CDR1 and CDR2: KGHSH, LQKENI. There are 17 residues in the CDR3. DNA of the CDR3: TGTGCCAGCTCGCCGCTGGAGTTTGGAGGGGTGACAGATACGCAGTATTTT. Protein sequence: CASSPLEFGGVTDTQYF.

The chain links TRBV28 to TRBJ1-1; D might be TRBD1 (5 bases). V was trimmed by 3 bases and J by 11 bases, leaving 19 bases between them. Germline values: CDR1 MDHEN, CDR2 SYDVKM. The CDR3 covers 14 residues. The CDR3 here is CASSLGGSPAGAFF. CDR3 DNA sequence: TGTGCCAGCAGTTTGGGGGGGTCCCCCGCCGGTGCTTTCTTT. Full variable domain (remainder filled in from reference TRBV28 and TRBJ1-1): DVKVTQSSRYLVKRTGEKVFLECVQDMDHENMFWYRQDPGLGLRLIYFSYDVKMKEKGDIPEGYSVSREKKERFSLILESASTNQTSMYLCASSLGGSPAGAFFGQGTRLTVV.

The chain's CDR3 is CASKGHSNTEAFF. Written as DNA, the CDR3 is TGTGCCAGCAAGGGACACAGTAACACTGAAGCTTTCTTT. The chain joins TRBV28 to TRBJ1-1; D is possibly TRBD1 (6 bases). V shed 7 bases and J shed 2 bases, with 11 bases lying between them. The CDR3 runs to 13 residues. Germline CDR1 MDHEN, CDR2 SYDVKM.

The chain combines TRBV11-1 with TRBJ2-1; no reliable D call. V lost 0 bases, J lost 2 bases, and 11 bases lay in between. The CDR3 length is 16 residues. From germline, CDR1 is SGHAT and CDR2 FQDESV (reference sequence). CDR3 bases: TGTGCCAGCAGCTTAGCGATGGACGGTGCCTACAATGAGCAGTTCTTC. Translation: CASSLAMDGAYNEQFF.

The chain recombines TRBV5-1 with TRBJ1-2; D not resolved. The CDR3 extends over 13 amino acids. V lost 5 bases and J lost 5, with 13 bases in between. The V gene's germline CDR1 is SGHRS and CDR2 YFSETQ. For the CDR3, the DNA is TGCGCCAGCAGTAGGACGACGGTATATGGCTACACCTTC. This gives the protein CASSRTTVYGYTF. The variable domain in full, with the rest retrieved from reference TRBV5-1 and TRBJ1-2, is KAGVTQTPRYLIKTRGQQVTLSCSPISGHRSVSWYQQTPGQGLQFLFEYFSETQRNKGNFPGRFSGRQFSNSRSEMNVSTLELGDSALYLCASSRTTVYGYTFGSGTRLTVV.

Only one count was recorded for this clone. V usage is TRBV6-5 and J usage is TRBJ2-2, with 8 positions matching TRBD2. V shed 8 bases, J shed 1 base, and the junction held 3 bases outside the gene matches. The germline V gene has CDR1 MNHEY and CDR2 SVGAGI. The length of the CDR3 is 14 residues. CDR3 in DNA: TGTGCCAGCCGGACTAGCTGGAACACCGGGGAGCTGTTTTTT. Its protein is CASRTSWNTGELFF.

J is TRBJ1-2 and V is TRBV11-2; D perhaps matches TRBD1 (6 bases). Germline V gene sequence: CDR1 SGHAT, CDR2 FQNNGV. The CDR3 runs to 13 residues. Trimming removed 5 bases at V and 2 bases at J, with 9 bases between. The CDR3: CASSQGLNYGYTF. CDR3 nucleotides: TGTGCCAGCAGCCAGGGGCTGAACTATGGCTACACCTTC. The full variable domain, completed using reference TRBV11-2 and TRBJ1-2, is EAGVAQSPRYKIIEKRQSVAFWCNPISGHATLYWYQQILGQGPKLLIQFQNNGVVDDSQLPKDRFSAERLKGVDSTLKIQPAKLEDSAVYLCASSQGLNYGYTFGSGTRLTVV.